This TCR beta chain comes out of a study of preoperative IRX-2 immunotherapy in early breast cancer. Generated by immunoSEQ multiplex PCR, the TCRdb table keeps only in-frame clones and is missing some. The sample lists about 23,000 clones, 85% to 90% occurring once. The treatment was: preoperative locoregional IRX-2 cytokine immunotherapy. Samples came from a phase Ib trial of preoperative locoregional IRX-2 cytokine immunotherapy. Per the germline V gene, CDR1 is SGHDT and CDR2 is YYEEEE. The CDR3 loop spans 16 amino acids. V lost 0 bases, J lost 4 bases, and 14 bases lay in between. This rearrangement joins TRBV5-6 to TRBJ2-1, with D tentatively TRBD1 (5 bases). The sequenced sample was tumor tissue, obtained after IRX-2 immunotherapy. The clonotype was recovered from a human donor with breast cancer. The CDR3 spells CASSLGPRQQYNEQFF. The CDR3 DNA sequence: TGTGCCAGCAGCTTGGGGCCGAGACAGCAATACAATGAGCAGTTCTTC.